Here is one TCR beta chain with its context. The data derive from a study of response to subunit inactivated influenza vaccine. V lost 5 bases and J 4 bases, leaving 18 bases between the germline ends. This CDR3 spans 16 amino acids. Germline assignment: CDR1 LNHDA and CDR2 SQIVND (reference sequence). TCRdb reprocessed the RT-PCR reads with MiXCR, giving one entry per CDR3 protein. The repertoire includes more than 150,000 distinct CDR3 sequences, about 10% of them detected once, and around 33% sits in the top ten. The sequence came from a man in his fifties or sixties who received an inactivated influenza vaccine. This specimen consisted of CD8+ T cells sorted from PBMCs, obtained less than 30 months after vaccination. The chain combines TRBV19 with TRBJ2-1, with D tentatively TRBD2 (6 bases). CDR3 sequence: CASSSPGTGRYNEQFF. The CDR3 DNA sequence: TGTGCCAGTAGTTCGCCCGGGACTGGGCGTTACAATGAGCAGTTCTTC.